Listed below are T cell receptor beta chains from one sample, sequenced in a study. TCRdb re-called the multiplex PCR reads with MiXCR, one entry per CDR3 protein. The table shows 750 to 850 distinct CDR3 sequences, with 15% to 20% occurring only once. Material: Tregs sorted from blood. These receptors were obtained from a female donor with breast cancer. CDR3s include the opening cysteine and the closing phenylalanine or tryptophan. Each record gives: V gene, J gene, clone size, D gene, CDR3 DNA, CDR3 protein. A D gene is named only where the DNA matches it firmly. Rows give clone size only sometimes, using once, few, many, or a class for an expanded clone.

TRBV12-3/TRBV12-4	TRBJ1-2	medium-sized	-	TGTGCCAGCAGTTTTGACGGTAACTATGGCTACACCTTC	CASSFDGNYGYTF
TRBV12-3/TRBV12-4	TRBJ1-2	medium-sized	-	TGTGCCAGCAGCCTGACAGGACGGGATGGCTACACCTTC	CASSLTGRDGYTF
TRBV12-3/TRBV12-4	TRBJ1-2	medium-sized	-	TGTGCCAGCAGTCTGGACGCTACAGGCTACCTATCTGGCTACACCTTC	CASSLDATGYLSGYTF
TRBV12-3/TRBV12-4	TRBJ1-2	medium-sized	-	TGTGCCAGCAGTCGACACAATACTAACTATGGCTACACCTTC	CASSRHNTNYGYTF
TRBV12-3/TRBV12-4	TRBJ1-2	few	-	TGTGCCAGCAGCCGACGTACAGGGAGGGTAGATGGCTACACCTTC	CASSRRTGRVDGYTF
TRBV12-3/TRBV12-4	TRBJ1-2	-	-	TGTGCCAGCAGTCTAGACCAGTTCGATGGCTACACCTTC	CASSLDQFDGYTF
TRBV12-3/TRBV12-4	TRBJ1-2	-	TRBD1	TGTGCCAGCAGTTACGCCGGGACAGCCACTTCTAACTATGGCTACACCTTC	CASSYAGTATSNYGYTF
TRBV12-3/TRBV12-4	TRBJ1-2	medium-sized	-	TGTGCCAGCAGTCCCGGCAGAGCTAACTATGGCTACACCTTC	CASSPGRANYGYTF
TRBV12-3/TRBV12-4	TRBJ1-2	-	TRBD1	TGTGCCAGCAGTTCCCCGGGACAGAACTATGGCTACACCTTC	CASSSPGQNYGYTF
TRBV12-3/TRBV12-4	TRBJ1-2	-	TRBD1	TGTGCCAGCAGCTACGGACAGGGATCATATGGCTACACCTTC	CASSYGQGSYGYTF
TRBV12-3/TRBV12-4	TRBJ1-2	medium-sized	-	TGTGCCAGCAGTTTAGAGAGGGGCGCGAATGGCTACACCTTC	CASSLERGANGYTF
TRBV12-3/TRBV12-4	TRBJ1-2	medium-sized	-	TGTGCCAGCAGTTTAGGGACTCACTATGGCTACACCTTC	CASSLGTHYGYTF
TRBV12-3/TRBV12-4	TRBJ1-2	many	TRBD1	TGTGCCAGCAGTTTGGCCGGGACAGGTGGCTACACCTTC	CASSLAGTGGYTF
TRBV12-3/TRBV12-4	TRBJ1-2	medium-sized	TRBD1	TGTGCCAGCAGCCGGGACAGGGCTGGCTACACCTTC	CASSRDRAGYTF
TRBV12-3/TRBV12-4	TRBJ1-2	-	TRBD1	TGTGCCAGCAGCAGGACAGGGCTGCACTATGGCTACACCTTC	CASSRTGLHYGYTF
TRBV12-3/TRBV12-4	TRBJ1-2	medium-sized	TRBD1	TGTGCCAGCAGCAGCAGTGGACAGGGATTGGGTGGCTACACCTTC	CASSSSGQGLGGYTF
TRBV12-3/TRBV12-4	TRBJ1-2	medium-sized	-	TGTGCCAGCAGCCCAAACTATGGCTACACCTTC	CASSPNYGYTF
TRBV12-3/TRBV12-4	TRBJ1-2	-	-	TGTGCCAGCAGTTTTAGTCCCGGAGCTAACTATGGCTACACCTTC	CASSFSPGANYGYTF
TRBV12-3/TRBV12-4	TRBJ1-2	-	-	TGTGCCAGCAGAGCCCAGACATACTCTGGCTACACCTTC	CASRAQTYSGYTF
TRBV12-3/TRBV12-4	TRBJ1-2	large	-	TGTGCCAGCACCACCAGCGGGCGGCCTGACTATGGCTACACCTTC	CASTTSGRPDYGYTF
TRBV12-3/TRBV12-4	TRBJ1-2	medium-sized	TRBD1	TGTGCCAGCAGTTCCGGGACAGTCTATGGCTACACCTTC	CASSSGTVYGYTF
TRBV12-3/TRBV12-4	TRBJ1-2	medium-sized	-	TGTGCCAGCAGTAACAGCAACTATGGCTACACCTTC	CASSNSNYGYTF
TRBV12-3/TRBV12-4	TRBJ1-2	medium-sized	-	TGTGCCAGCAGTTTAATCTCGGACTATGGCTACACCTTC	CASSLISDYGYTF
TRBV12-3/TRBV12-4	TRBJ1-2	-	TRBD1	TGTGCCAGCAGTTTAGCCGGGACAGAGGGTTTCTATGGCTACACCTTC	CASSLAGTEGFYGYTF
TRBV12-3/TRBV12-4	TRBJ1-2	medium-sized	-	TGTGCCAGCAGCAGCGGGGTTACCGGCTACACCTTC	CASSSGVTGYTF
TRBV12-3/TRBV12-4	TRBJ1-2	medium-sized	TRBD1	TGTGCCAGCAGGACAGGGGAAAATCGGAACTATGGCTACACCTTC	CASRTGENRNYGYTF
TRBV12-3/TRBV12-4	TRBJ1-2	medium-sized	-	TGTGCCAGCAGTTTCGGGGCAGGGACTGCCGCTGGCTACACCTTC	CASSFGAGTAAGYTF